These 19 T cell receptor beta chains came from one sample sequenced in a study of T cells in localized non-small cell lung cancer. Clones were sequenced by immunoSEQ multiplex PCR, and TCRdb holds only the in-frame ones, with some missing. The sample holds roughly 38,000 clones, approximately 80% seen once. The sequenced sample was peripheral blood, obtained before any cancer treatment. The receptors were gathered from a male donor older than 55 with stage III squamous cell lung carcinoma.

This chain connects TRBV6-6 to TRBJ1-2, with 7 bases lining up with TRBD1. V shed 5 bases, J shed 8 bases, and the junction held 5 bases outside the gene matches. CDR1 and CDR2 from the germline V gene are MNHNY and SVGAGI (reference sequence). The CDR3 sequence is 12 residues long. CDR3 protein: CASSRQGGGYTF. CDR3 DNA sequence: TGTGCCAGCAGTCGACAGGGAGGCGGCTACACCTTC.

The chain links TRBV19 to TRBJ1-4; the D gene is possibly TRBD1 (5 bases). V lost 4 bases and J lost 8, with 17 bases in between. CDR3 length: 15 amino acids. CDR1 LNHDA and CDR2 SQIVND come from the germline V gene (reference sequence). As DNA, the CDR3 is TGTGCCAGTAGTACGGGGACCCAGGTTGGGGAAAAACTGTTTTTT. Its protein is CASSTGTQVGEKLFF.

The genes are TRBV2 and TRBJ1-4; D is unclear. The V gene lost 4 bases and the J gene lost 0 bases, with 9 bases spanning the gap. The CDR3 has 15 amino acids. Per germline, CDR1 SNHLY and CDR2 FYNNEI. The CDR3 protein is CASSGTSATNEKLFF. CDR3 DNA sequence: TGTGCCAGCAGTGGGACTTCTGCAACTAATGAAAAACTGTTTTTT. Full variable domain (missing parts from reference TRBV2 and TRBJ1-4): EPEVTQTPSHQVTQMGQEVILRCVPISNHLYFYWYRQILGQKVEFLVSFYNNEISEKSEIFDDQFSVERPDGSNFTLKIRSTKLEDSAMYFCASSGTSATNEKLFFGSGTQLSVL.

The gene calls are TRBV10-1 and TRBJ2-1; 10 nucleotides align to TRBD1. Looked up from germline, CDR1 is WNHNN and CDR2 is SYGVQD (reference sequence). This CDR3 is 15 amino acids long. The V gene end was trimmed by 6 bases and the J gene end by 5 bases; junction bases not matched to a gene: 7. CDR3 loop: CASSPGTGVHNEQFF. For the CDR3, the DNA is TGCGCCAGCAGCCCCGGGACAGGGGTCCACAATGAGCAGTTCTTC.

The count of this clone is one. The CDR3 DNA sequence: TGTGCCAGCAGCTTGCGCCTCCAAGAGACCCAGTACTTC. This gives the protein CASSLRLQETQYF. This chain connects TRBV11-3 to TRBJ2-5; D ambiguous. Trimming pared 3 bases from V and 1 base from J, leaving 6 bases between. Germline loops: CDR1 SGHNT, CDR2 YENEEA. The length of the CDR3 is 13 residues.

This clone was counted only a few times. The CDR3 region is CASNDRSRDSAQYF. CDR3 nucleotides: TGTGCCAGTAACGATCGGAGCCGGGACAGTGCGCAGTATTTT. This chain joins TRBV19 and TRBJ2-3; TRBD1 agrees at 7 bases. Trimming at V came to 7 bases and at J to 10 bases, leaving 14 bases not matched to a gene. The CDR3 covers 14 residues. Germline V CDR1 and CDR2: LNHDA, SQIVND (reference sequence).

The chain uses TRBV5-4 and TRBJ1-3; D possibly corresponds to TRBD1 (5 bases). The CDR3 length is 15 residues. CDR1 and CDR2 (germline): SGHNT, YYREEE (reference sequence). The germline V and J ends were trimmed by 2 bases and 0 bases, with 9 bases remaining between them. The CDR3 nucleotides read TGTGCCAGCAGCTTCCAGGGAAGCTCTGGAAACACCATATATTTT. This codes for CASSFQGSSGNTIYF.

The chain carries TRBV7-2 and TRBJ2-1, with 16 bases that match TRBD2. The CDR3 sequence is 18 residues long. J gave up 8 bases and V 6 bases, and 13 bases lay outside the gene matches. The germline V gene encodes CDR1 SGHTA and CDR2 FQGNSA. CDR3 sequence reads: CASSPGTSGGAVLDEQFF. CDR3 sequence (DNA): TGTGCCAGCAGTCCCGGGACTAGCGGGGGGGCCGTCTTGGATGAGCAGTTCTTC.

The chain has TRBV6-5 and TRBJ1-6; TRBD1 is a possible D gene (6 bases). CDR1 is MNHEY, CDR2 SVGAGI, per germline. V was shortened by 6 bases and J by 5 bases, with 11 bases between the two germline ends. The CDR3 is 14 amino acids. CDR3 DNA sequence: TGTGCCAGCAGCCGGACAGACCATAATTCACCCCTCCACTTT. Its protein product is CASSRTDHNSPLHF.

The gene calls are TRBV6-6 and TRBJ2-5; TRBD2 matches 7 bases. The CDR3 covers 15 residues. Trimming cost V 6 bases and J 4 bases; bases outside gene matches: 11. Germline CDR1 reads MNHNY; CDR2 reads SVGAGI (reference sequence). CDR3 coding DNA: TGTGCCAGCAGCCGCGCAGCGGGGAAGGGAGAGACCCAGTACTTC. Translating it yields CASSRAAGKGETQYF.

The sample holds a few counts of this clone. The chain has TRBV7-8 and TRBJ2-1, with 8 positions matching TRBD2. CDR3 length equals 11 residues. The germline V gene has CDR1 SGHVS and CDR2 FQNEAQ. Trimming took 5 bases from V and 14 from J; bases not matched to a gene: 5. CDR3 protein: CASSVGTREFF. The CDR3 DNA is TGTGCCAGCAGCGTCGGGACTAGAGAGTTCTTC.

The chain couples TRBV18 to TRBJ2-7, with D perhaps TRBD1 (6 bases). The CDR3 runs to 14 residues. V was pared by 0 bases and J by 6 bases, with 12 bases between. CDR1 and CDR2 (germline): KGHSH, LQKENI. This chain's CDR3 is CASSPPTGPGEQYF. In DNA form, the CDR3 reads TGTGCCAGCTCACCACCTACAGGGCCGGGCGAGCAGTACTTC.

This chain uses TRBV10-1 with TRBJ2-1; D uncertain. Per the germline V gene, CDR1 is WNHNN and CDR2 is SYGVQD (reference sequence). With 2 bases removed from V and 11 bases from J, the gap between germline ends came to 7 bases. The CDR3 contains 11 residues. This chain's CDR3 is CASSENDKQFF. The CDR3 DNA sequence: TGCGCCAGCAGTGAGAATGACAAGCAGTTCTTC.

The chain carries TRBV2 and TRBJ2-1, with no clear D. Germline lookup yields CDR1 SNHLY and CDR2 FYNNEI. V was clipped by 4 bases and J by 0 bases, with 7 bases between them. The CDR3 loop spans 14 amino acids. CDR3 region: CASSGVSSYNEQFF. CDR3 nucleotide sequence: TGTGCCAGCAGTGGGGTAAGCTCCTACAATGAGCAGTTCTTC.

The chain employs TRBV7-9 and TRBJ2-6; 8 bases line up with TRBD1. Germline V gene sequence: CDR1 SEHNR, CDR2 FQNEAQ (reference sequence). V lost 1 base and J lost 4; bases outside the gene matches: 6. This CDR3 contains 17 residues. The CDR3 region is CASSLGDRSSGANVLTF. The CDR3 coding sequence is TGTGCCAGCAGCTTAGGGGACAGGAGTTCGGGGGCCAACGTCCTGACTTTC.

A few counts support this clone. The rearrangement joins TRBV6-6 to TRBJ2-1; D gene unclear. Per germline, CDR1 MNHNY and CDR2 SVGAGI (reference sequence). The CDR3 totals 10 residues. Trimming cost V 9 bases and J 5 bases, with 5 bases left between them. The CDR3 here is CASRDNEQFF. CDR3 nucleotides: TGTGCCAGTCGAGACAATGAGCAGTTCTTC.

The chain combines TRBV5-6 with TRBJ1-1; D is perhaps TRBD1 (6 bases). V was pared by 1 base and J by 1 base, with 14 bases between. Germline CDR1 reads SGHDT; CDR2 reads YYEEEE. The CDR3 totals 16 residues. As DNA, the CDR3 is TGTGCCAGCAGCTTGAGGCGCCTGGGGGCGAACACTGAAGCTTTCTTT. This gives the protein CASSLRRLGANTEAFF.

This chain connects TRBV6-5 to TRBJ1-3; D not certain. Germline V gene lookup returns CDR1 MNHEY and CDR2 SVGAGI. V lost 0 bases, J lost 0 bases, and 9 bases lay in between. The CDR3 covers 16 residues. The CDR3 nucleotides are TGTGCCAGCAGTTACTCCCGACTTAGCTCTGGAAACACCATATATTTT. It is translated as CASSYSRLSSGNTIYF.

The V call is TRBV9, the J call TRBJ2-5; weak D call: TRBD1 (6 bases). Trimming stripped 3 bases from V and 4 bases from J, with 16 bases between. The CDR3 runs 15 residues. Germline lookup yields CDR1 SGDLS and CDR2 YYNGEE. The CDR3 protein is CASSAGHQARETQYF. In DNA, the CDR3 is TGTGCCAGCAGCGCGGGACACCAAGCACGAGAGACCCAGTACTTC.